This TCR beta chain was profiled in a study of blood T cell repertoires in COVID-19. Study background: From T cells, B-cell-depleted T cells, or PBMCs came the material, which was cDNA or gDNA.

The ends were cut back, 4 bases at V and 2 bases at J, with 11 bases in the middle. The CDR3 is 14 residues long. Germline V lookup: CDR1 SEHNR, CDR2 FQNEAQ (reference sequence). In the original analysis: By means of reference gene primer amplification, nucleated cell counts were estimated. Clones were sequenced by immunoSEQ multiplex PCR, and TCRdb holds only the in-frame ones, with some missing. D and trimming come from the DNA, and the V and J calls and clone size come from that table. Among 150,000 or so clones listed, roughly 81% were seen once. The sample comprised peripheral blood. The chain combines TRBV7-9 with TRBJ1-2; D might be TRBD1 (5 bases). This TCR came from a human donor with acute or convalescent COVID-19. The donor label of this sample is uncertain. The CDR3 protein is CASSSQGINYGYTF. The CDR3 DNA follows: TGTGCCAGCAGCTCCCAGGGAATCAACTATGGCTACACCTTC.